The 15 T cell receptor beta chains in this list originate from one sample, sequenced in a study of cytomegalovirus exposure and HLA in healthy donors. With 60 Vbeta and 13 Jbeta primers, the PCR was carried out. Using immunoSEQ multiplex PCR, the repertoire was profiled, and TCRdb retains in-frame clones only, with some absent. The sample holds around 130,000 clones, roughly 84% seen once. The sample taken for sequencing was PBMCs. All receptors derive from a girl under 10 years old in good health and CMV-seronegative.

The V gene is TRBV23-1, the J gene TRBJ2-7; TRBD2 matches at 8 bases. TRBV23-1 is filed as an ORF, its function uncertain. With V trimmed by 6 bases and J by 4 bases, 14 bases remained unmatched. The CDR3 runs 16 residues. The CDR3 sequence is CASRGVAGGHLYEQYF. DNA of the CDR3: TGCGCCAGCAGGGGTGTGGCGGGAGGCCACCTTTACGAGCAGTACTTC.

The J gene is TRBJ2-2, the V gene TRBV2; perhaps TRBD2 as D (7 bases). The V and J ends lost 2 bases and 7 bases respectively, with 17 bases between them. CDR1 and CDR2 (germline): SNHLY, FYNNEI. This CDR3 region has 16 residues. For the CDR3, the DNA is TGTGCCAGCAGTGAATTTGGTCAGGGAGGGGGCGGGGAGCTGTTTTTT. This encodes CASSEFGQGGGGELFF.

The V gene is TRBV29-1, the J gene TRBJ1-1; TRBD1 aligns across 7 bases. Unmatched junction bases numbered 5, after V lost 3 bases and J lost 1 base. This CDR3 contains 14 residues. Germline-derived CDR1 and CDR2 are SQVTM and ANQGSEA. Written as DNA, the CDR3 is TGCAGCGTTGAGGAGGGACAGCAGAACACTGAAGCTTTCTTT. This gives the protein CSVEEGQQNTEAFF.

The rearrangement links TRBV2 to TRBJ2-5, with TRBD2 as a possible D gene (7 bases). Germline V lookup: CDR1 SNHLY, CDR2 FYNNEI. This CDR3 has 14 residues. V lost 3 bases and J lost 5, with 13 bases in between. CDR3 residues: CASSDRGAGETQYF. The CDR3 DNA sequence: TGTGCCAGCAGTGATCGGGGGGCCGGGGAGACCCAGTACTTC.

The rearrangement joins TRBV2 to TRBJ2-1; TRBD2 aligns across 13 bases. J was trimmed by 10 bases and V by 6 bases; bases with no gene match: 9. Germline values: CDR1 SNHLY, CDR2 FYNNEI. This CDR3 is built from 15 residues. The CDR3 region has the DNA TGTGCCAGCAGCGAGACTAGCGGGGGGACGGGGGAGCAGTTCTTC. Its translation is CASSETSGGTGEQFF.

This CDR3 reads CASSPWTSGVETQYF. The DNA for the CDR3 is TGTGCCAGCAGCCCGTGGACTAGCGGGGTTGAGACCCAGTACTTC. The chain employs TRBV14 and TRBJ2-5, with 12 bases fitting TRBD2. V gave up 4 bases and J gave up 5 bases; unmatched junction bases: 5. This CDR3 spans 15 amino acids. Germline V gene data show CDR1 as SGHDN and CDR2 as FVKESK.

This clone appeared once. This chain connects TRBV5-6 to TRBJ2-5; D is perhaps TRBD2 (5 bases). V was trimmed by 0 bases and J by 5 bases, leaving 14 bases between them. This CDR3 has 15 residues. Per the germline V gene, CDR1 is SGHDT and CDR2 is YYEEEE. For the CDR3, the DNA is TGTGCCAGCAGCTTGGACGGGGTAGGATGGGAGACCCAGTACTTC. This codes for CASSLDGVGWETQYF.

The chain joins TRBV19 to TRBJ1-6; 9 nucleotides line up with TRBD1. Germline V gene data show CDR1 as LNHDA and CDR2 as SQIVND (reference sequence). Unmatched junction bases numbered 1, after V lost 6 bases and J lost 7 bases. The CDR3 covers 13 residues. The CDR3 is CASRQGANSPLHF. The CDR3 DNA follows: TGTGCCAGTAGACAGGGGGCGAATTCACCCCTCCACTTT.

The rearrangement joins TRBV9 to TRBJ2-5; TRBD2 aligns across 7 bases. Gene TRBJ2-7 matches the end of the DNA better, so the J call may be wrong. The CDR3 spans 14 residues. Germline V gene data show CDR1 as SGDLS and CDR2 as YYNGEE. The CDR3: CASSVGGGVVEQYF. The CDR3 DNA sequence: TGTGCCAGCAGCGTAGGTGGGGGGGTTGTCGAGCAGTACTTC.

The chain couples TRBV6-5 to TRBJ1-1; 7 bases are a match to TRBD1. Germline CDR1 and CDR2: MNHEY and SVGAGI. The CDR3 spans 15 residues. With 0 bases clipped from V and 5 bases from J, the junction kept 6 bases outside the gene matches. In nucleotides, the CDR3 is TGTGCCAGCAGTTACTCACGAACAGGGGAAACTGAAGCTTTCTTT. Residues: CASSYSRTGETEAFF.

The J gene is TRBJ1-5, the V gene TRBV19; tentatively, D is TRBD1 (6 bases). This CDR3 is 15 amino acids long. Germline V gene data show CDR1 as LNHDA and CDR2 as SQIVND (reference sequence). V was clipped by 1 base and J by 6 bases, with 13 bases between them. This CDR3 is CASSIGTGIVQPQHF. DNA for the CDR3: TGTGCCAGTAGTATAGGAACAGGGATTGTTCAGCCCCAGCATTTT.

This clone was recorded only once. The chain links TRBV6-1 to TRBJ2-1, with TRBD1 as a possible D gene (5 bases). The germline gives CDR1 MNHNS, CDR2 SASEGT. There are 17 residues in the CDR3. The V end was cut by 4 bases, the J end by 3 bases, with 19 bases between. The CDR3 sequence is CASSAKGSMGYYNEQFF. For the CDR3, the DNA is TGTGCCAGCAGTGCCAAGGGGTCCATGGGATACTACAATGAGCAGTTCTTC.

The chain uses TRBV25-1 and TRBJ1-1; TRBD1 matches at 8 bases. Trimming removed 2 bases from V and 7 bases from J; junction bases left unmatched: 15. The CDR3 totals 17 residues. Germline CDR1 and CDR2: MGHDK and SYGVNS. CDR3 residues: CASSEPTGEVERGEAFF. For the CDR3, the DNA is TGTGCCAGCAGTGAACCGACAGGGGAGGTTGAAAGAGGTGAAGCTTTCTTT.

The V call is TRBV4-3, the J call TRBJ1-1; the D gene is possibly TRBD1 (5 bases). The germline gives CDR1 LGHNA, CDR2 YSLEER. The CDR3 extends over 16 amino acids. Trimming removed 0 bases from V and 2 bases from J, with 13 bases in between. CDR3 protein: CASSQDKVQGNTEAFF. For the CDR3, the DNA is TGCGCCAGCAGCCAAGATAAGGTCCAGGGAAACACTGAAGCTTTCTTT.

The chain recombines TRBV7-3 with TRBJ2-7; 7 bases agree with TRBD1. The germline gives CDR1 SGHTA, CDR2 FQGTGA. The CDR3 has 14 residues. J gave up 6 bases and V 2 bases, and 7 bases lay outside the gene matches. The CDR3 sequence: CASSLFGSGGEQYF. The CDR3 nucleotides are TGTGCCAGCAGCTTATTTGGGTCAGGGGGCGAGCAGTACTTC.